This TCR beta chain was sequenced for a study of OX40 agonist ivuxolimab in advanced cancers. In the study overall: Given to patients was ivuxolimab, an agonistic anti-OX40 (CD134) antibody. Patient treatment consisted of intravenous ivuxolimab administration every 2 weeks at 0.01 to 10 mg/kg. Patients assigned to dose escalation were diagnosed with hepatocellular carcinoma, melanoma, renal cell or head and neck cancer.

As regards this clone: Its matching antigen is unknown.

Notes on the study in general: A proportion of nonresponders additionally exhibited low normalized T-cell clonal expansion.

Assay used: immunoSEQ multiplex PCR; TCRdb lists only in-frame clones, some missing. The data show roughly 110,000 clones, roughly 90% seen once. Trimming cost V 1 base and J 4 bases, with 19 bases left between them. This CDR3 is 17 amino acids long. Germline loops: CDR1 KGHSH, CDR2 LQKENI. This sequence was found in an adult with an advanced solid tumor such as melanoma, head and neck, liver or kidney cancer. Specimen: CD4+ or CD8+ T cells sorted from blood, collected in a trial of the OX40 agonist ivuxolimab. V is TRBV18 and J is TRBJ1-2; D is unresolved. CDR3: CASSPLDVLGTVYGYTF. In DNA, the CDR3 is TGTGCCAGCTCACCACTCGACGTCCTCGGTACGGTCTATGGCTACACCTTC. The full variable domain, completed using reference TRBV18 and TRBJ1-2, is NAGVMQNPRHLVRRRGQEARLRCSPMKGHSHVYWYRQLPEEGLKFMVYLQKENIIDESGMPKERFSAEFPKEGPSILRIQQVVRGDSAAYFCASSPLDVLGTVYGYTFGSGTRLTVV.